Sequencing of this T cell receptor (beta chain) was carried out in a study of blood T cells in healthy people across ages (dated by TCRdb to the mid-2010s). At the level of the whole study: In model experiments, template switching captured about one uniquely barcoded TCR beta cDNA molecule for every two T cells. To track age-related changes in TCR beta repertoire diversity, the study relied on deep sequencing normalized with unique cDNA molecular identifiers. Two additional independent replicas of 1 million unique cDNA reads from the same blood draw were analyzed for two donors (one aged 18 to 29 and one aged 80 or older). To avoid experimental bias, donors of different ages were randomly spread across the sequencing lanes. Donors were grouped into four age groups: young (average approximately 15 years), middle-aged (roughly 40), aged (about 59) and long-lived (just over 80).

Here is what the overall study found, with its caveats: Since profiling was done on bulk unsorted PBMCs, naive and antigen-experienced compartments could not be conclusively compared. Estimates of total diversity based on one million sequenced T cells were regarded as lower bounds and as underestimates. As age increased, observed TCR beta diversity per million T cells dropped in a roughly linear way, and a significant reduction was already evident by age about 36. Because the CMV infection status of the donors was unknown, age-related changes in expanded clonotypes may potentially have been confounded. A strong correlation was found between observed TCR beta diversity and the percentage of naive T cells measured by flow cytometry. The long-lived group showed more naive CD4+ T cells, fewer expanded clones and increased TCR diversity than the aged group, suggesting age selection.

The germline V gene supplies CDR1 KGHSH and CDR2 LQKENI. The CDR3 runs 15 residues from the cysteine to the phenylalanine. Only the CDR3 region is kept as DNA, spanning 45 bases read in frame from base 1. Trimming at the junction amounts to 2 bases on V and 3 bases on J, and the germline ends lie 10 bases apart. The approximately 40 donors, aged 6 to 90 years, were systemically healthy Caucasian individuals from Russia. Ten milliliters of peripheral blood were drawn from each donor into EDTA-treated Vacutainer tubes. Ficoll-Paque density-gradient centrifugation was used to isolate PBMCs, with at least 7 million obtained per sample. Trizol reagent was used to extract total RNA from the PBMCs, yielding at least 5 micrograms per sample. The percentages of naive CD45RAhigh/CD27high T cells were determined by flow cytometry on a PBMC aliquot from every donor. This clonotype came up a few times. No antigen is known for it. Base qualities are not provided; no much larger clone lies one nucleotide away.

Receptor amplification or capture employed 5' RACE. The sample was run on an Illumina HiSeq 2500. A second PCR of about 6 to 12 cycles was run with a J-beta primer mix and a sample-barcoded 5' primer. A template-switch 5' adaptor carrying 12 random nucleotides introduced a unique molecular identifier onto each TCR beta cDNA molecule. Each sample yielded at least 3 million CDR3-containing paired-end reads. The Mint cDNA synthesis kit, primed by a TRBC-specific oligonucleotide, was used to synthesize first-strand cDNA from all RNA. After uracil-DNA glycosylase treatment, a first 18-cycle PCR used universal primers M1SS and BC2_uni_R on all cDNA. On the study's bioinformatics: Each sample was normalized by randomly selecting 1 million high-quality reads, each carrying a distinct molecular identifier. Reads with shared molecular identifiers were discarded instead of being binned into consensus sequences. MiTCR, with a Q25 quality threshold and the strictest error-elimination algorithm, was used for CDR3 identification, clonotype clustering and error correction. Lower-bound total TCR beta diversity was estimated with a nonparametric unseen species model using Euler transformation. TCRdb trimmed the raw reads at Q25, called clones with MiXCR and kept productive beta chains. Merged by CDR3 protein, the rows form single entries marked with the most common genes and DNA. TCRdb, rather than the study authors, made the V and J calls. The sample table lists 500,000 to 600,000 distinct CDR3 sequences, approximately 25% of them with a count of one. The ten largest clones add up to approximately 18% of the sample.

Sequenced material: blood. Recombination linked TRBV18 to TRBJ2-2, with an unclear D gene assignment. This receptor was taken from a woman in her seventies in good health. The bases are TGTGCCAGCTCACCAGAGGTGACCCACACCGGGGAGCTGTTTTTT. This yields the protein CASSPEVTHTGELFF.